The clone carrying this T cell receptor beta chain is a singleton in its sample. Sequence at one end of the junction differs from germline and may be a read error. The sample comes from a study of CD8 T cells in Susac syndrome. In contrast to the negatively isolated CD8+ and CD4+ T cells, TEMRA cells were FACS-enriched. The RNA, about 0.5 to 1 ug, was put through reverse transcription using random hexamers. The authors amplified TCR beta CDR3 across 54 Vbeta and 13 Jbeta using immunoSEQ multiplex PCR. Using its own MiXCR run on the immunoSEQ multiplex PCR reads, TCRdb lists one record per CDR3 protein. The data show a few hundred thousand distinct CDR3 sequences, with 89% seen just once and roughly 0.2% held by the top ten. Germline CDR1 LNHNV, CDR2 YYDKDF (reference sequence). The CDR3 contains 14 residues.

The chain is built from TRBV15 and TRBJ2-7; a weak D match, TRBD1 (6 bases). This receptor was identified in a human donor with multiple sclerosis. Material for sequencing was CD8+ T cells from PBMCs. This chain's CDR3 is CATSGDWTDYEQYF. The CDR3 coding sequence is TGTGCCACCAGCGGAGATTGGACAGACTACGAGCAGTACTTC.